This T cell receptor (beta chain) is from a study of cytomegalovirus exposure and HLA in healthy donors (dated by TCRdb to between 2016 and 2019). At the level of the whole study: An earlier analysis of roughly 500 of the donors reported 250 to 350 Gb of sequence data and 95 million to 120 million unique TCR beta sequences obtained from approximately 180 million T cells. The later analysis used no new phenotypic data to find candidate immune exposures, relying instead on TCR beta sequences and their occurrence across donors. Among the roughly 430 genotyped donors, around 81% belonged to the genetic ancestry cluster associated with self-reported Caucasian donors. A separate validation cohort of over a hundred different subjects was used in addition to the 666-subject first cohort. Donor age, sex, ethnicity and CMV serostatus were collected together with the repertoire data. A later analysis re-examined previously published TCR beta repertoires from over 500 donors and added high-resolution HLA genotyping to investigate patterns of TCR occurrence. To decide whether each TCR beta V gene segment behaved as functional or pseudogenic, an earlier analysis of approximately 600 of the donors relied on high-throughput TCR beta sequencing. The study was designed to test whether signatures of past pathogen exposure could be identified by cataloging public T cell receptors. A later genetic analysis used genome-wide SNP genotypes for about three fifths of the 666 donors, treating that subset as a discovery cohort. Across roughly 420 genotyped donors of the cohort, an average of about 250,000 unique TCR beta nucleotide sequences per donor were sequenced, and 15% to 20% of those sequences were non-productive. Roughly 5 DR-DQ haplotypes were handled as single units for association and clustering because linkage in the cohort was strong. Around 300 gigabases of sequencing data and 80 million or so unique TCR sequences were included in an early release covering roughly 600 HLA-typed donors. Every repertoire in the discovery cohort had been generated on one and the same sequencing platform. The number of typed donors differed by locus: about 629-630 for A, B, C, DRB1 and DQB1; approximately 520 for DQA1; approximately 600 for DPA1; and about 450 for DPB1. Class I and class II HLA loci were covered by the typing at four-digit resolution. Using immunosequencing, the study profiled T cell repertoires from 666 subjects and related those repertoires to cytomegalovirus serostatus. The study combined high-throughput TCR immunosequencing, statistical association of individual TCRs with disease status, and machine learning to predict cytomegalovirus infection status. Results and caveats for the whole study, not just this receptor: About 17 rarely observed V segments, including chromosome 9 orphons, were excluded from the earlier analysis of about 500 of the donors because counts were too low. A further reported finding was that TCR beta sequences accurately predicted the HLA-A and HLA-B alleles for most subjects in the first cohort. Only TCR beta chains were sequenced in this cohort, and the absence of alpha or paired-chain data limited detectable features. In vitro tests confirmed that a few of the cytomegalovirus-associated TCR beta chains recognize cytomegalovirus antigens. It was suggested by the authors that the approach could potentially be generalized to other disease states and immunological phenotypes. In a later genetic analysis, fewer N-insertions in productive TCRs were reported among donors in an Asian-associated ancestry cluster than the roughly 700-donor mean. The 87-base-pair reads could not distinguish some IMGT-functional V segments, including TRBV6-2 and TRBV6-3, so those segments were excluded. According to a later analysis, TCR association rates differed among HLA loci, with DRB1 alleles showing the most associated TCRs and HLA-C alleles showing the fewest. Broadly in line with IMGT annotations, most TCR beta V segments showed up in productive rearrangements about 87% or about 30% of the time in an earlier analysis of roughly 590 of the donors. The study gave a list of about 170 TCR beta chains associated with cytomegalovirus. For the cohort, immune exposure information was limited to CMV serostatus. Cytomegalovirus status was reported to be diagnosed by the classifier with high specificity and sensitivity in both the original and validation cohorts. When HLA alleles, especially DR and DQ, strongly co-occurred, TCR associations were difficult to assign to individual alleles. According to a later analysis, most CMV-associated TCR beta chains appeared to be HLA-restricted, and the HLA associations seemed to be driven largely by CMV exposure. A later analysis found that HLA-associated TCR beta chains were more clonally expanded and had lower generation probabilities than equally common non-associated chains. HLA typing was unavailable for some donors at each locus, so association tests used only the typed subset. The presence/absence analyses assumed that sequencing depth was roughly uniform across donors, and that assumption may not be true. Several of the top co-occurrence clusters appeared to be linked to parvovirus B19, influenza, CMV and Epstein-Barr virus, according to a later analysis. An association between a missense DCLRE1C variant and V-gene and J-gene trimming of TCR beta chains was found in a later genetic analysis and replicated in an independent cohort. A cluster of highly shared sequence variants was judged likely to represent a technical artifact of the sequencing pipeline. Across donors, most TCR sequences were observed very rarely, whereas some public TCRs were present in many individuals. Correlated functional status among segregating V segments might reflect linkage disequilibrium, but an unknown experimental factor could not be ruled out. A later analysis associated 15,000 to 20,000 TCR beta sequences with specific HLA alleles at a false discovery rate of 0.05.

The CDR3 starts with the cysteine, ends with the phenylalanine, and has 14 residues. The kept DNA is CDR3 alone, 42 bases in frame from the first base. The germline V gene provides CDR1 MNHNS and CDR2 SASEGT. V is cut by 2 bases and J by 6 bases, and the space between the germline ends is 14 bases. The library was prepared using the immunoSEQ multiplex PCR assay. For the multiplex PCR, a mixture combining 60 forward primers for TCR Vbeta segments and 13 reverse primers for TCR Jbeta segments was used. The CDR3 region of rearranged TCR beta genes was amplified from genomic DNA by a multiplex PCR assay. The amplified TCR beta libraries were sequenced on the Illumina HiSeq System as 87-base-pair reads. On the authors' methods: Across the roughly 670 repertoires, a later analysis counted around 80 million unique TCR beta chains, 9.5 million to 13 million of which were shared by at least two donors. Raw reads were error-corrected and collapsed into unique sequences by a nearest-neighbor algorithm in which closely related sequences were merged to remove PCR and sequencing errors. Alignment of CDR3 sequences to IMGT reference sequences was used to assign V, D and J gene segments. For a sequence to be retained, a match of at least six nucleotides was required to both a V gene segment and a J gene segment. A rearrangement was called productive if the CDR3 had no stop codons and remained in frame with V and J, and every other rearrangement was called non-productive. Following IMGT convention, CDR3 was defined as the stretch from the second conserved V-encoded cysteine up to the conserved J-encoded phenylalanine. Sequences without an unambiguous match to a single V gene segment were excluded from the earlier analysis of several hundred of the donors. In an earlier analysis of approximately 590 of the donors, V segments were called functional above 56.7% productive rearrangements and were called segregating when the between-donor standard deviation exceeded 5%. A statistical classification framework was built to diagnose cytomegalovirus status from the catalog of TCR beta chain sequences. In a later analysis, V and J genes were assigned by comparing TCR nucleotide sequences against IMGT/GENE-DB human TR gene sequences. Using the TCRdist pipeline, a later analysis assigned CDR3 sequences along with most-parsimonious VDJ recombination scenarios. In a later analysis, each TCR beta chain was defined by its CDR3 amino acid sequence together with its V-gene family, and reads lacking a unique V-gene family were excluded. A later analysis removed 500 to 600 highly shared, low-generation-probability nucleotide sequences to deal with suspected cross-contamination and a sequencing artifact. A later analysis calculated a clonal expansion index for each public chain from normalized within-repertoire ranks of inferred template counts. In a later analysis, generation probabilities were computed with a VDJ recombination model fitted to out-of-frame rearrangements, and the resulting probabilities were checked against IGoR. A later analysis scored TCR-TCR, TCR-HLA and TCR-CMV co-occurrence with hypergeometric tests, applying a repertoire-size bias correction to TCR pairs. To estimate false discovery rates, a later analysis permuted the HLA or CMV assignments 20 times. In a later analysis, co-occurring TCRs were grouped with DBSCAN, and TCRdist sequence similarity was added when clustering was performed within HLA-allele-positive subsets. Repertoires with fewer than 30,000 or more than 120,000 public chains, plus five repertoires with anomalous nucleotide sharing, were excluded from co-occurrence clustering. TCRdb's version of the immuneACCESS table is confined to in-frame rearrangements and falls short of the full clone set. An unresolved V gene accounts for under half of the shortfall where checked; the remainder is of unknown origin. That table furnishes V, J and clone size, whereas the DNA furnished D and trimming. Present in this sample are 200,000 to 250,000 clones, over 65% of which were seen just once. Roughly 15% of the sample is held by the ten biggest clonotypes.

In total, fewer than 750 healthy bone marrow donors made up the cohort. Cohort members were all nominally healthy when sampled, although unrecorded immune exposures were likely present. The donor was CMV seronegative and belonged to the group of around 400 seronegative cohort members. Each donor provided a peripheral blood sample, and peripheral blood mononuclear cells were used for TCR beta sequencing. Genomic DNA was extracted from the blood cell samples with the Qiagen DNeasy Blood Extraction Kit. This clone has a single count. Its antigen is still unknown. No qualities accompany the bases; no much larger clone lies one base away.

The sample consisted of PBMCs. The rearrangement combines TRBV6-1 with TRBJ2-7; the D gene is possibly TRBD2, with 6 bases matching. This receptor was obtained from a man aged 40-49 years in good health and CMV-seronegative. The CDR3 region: CASSERGDGGEQYF. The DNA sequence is TGTGCCAGCAGTGAACGAGGGGACGGGGGCGAGCAGTACTTC.